This TCR beta chain was identified in a study of blood T cell repertoires in COVID-19. Across the whole study: Whether acute or convalescent, the COVID-19 samples came from the United States, Italy and Spain. T cells, B-cell-depleted T cells, or PBMCs supplied cDNA or gDNA.

CDR3 length equals 14 residues. The germline V gene has CDR1 MNHEY and CDR2 SVGAGI. The V and J ends lost 6 bases and 7 bases, in that order; junction bases with no gene match: 10. Profiled with immunoSEQ multiplex PCR; TCRdb holds only in-frame clones, not every one. The table shows fewer than 150,000 clones, with about 80% occurring only once. The chain joins TRBV6-5 to TRBJ2-7, with 9 bases fitting TRBD1. The sequenced sample consisted of peripheral blood. The TCR comes from a woman in her forties or fifties with acute or convalescent COVID-19. CDR3 region: CASRPGQGQIEQYF. CDR3 DNA sequence: TGTGCCAGCAGACCGGGACAGGGCCAAATTGAGCAGTACTTC.